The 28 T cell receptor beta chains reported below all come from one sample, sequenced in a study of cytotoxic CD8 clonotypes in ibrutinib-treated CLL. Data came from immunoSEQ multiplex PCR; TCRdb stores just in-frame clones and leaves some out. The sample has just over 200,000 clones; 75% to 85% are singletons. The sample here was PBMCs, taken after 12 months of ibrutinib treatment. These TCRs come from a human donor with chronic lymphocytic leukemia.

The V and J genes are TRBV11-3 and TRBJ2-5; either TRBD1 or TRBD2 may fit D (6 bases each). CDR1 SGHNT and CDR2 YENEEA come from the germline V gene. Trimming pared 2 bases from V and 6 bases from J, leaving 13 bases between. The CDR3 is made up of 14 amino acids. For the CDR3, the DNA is TGTGCCAGCAGCTTATTTCCGGGGGCCAAGACCCAGTACTTC. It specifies CASSLFPGAKTQYF.

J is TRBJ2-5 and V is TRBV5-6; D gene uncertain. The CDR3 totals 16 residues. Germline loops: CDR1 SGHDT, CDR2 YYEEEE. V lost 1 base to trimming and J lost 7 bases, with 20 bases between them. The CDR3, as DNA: TGTGCCAGCAGCTTGACCGTGGGCAGAGTAAAAAGGACCCAGTACTTC. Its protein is CASSLTVGRVKRTQYF.

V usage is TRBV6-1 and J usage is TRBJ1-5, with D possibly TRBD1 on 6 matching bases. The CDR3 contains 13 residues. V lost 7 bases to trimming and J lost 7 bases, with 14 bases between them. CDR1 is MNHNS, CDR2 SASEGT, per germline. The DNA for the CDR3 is TGTGCCAGCACCACCAGGGGTAAGCAGCCCCAGCATTTT. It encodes CASTTRGKQPQHF.

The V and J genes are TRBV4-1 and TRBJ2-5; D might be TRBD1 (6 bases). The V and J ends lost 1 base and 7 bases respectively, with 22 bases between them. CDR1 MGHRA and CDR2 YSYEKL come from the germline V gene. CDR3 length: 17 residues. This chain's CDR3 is CASSQAVSGQRARTQYF. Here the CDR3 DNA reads TGCGCCAGCAGCCAAGCTGTCTCTGGACAGCGAGCGAGGACCCAGTACTTC.

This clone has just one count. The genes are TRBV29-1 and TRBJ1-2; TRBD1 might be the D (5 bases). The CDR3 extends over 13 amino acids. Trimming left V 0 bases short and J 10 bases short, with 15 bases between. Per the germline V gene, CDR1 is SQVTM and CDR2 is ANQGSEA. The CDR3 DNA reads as TGCAGCGTTGAAGAGTTCCAGGGAGCGACCTACACCTTC. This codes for CSVEEFQGATYTF.

The CDR3, as DNA: TGTGCCAGCAGGCCACCAGGGGGCCGTAACTATGGCTACACCTTC. Its translation: CASRPPGGRNYGYTF. The rearrangement links TRBV5-6 to TRBJ1-2; 8 positions agree with TRBD1. This CDR3 comprises 15 residues. The trim removed 5 bases at V and 1 base at J, leaving 7 bases unmatched. Germline V gives CDR1 SGHDT, CDR2 YYEEEE.

The CDR3, as DNA: TGTGCCAGCAGTGAATCTTTGACTAGTGGGGGGGCCCAGTACTTC. Translating gives CASSESLTSGGAQYF. This chain links TRBV6-1 with TRBJ2-5; 7 bases are shared with TRBD2. CDR1 is MNHNS and CDR2 is SASEGT in the germline V gene. The CDR3 length is 15 residues. V was clipped by 2 bases and J by 9 bases; unmatched bases: 12.

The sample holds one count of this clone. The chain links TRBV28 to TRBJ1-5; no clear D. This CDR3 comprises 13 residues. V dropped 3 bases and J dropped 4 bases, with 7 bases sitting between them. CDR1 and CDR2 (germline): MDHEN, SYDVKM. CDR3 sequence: CASSFRFNQPQHF. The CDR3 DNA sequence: TGTGCCAGCAGTTTTCGTTTTAATCAGCCCCAGCATTTT.

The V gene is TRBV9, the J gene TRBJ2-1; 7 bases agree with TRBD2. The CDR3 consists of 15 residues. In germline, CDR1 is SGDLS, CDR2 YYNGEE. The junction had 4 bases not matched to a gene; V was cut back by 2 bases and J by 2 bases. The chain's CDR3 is CASSVGGGTYNEQFF. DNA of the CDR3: TGTGCCAGCAGCGTTGGCGGGGGTACCTACAATGAGCAGTTCTTC.

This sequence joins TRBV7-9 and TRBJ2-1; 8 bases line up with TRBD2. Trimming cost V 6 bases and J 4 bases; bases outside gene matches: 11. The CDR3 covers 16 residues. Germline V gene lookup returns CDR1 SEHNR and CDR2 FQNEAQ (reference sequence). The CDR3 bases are TGTGCCAGCAGTCAAGGACTAGCCGGGTCGTACAATGAGCAGTTCTTC. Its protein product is CASSQGLAGSYNEQFF.

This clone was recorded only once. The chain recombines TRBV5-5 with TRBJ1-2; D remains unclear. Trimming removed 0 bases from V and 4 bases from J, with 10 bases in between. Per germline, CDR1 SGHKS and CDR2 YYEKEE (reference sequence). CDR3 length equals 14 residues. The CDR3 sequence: CASSLDVSFYGYTF. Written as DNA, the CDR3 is TGTGCCAGCAGCTTGGATGTCAGCTTCTATGGCTACACCTTC.

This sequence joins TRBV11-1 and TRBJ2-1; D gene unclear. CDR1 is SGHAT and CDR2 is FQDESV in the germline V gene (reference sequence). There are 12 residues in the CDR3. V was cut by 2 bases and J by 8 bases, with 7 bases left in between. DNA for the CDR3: TGTGCCAGCAGCTTACGAGGCGATGAGCAGTTCTTC. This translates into CASSLRGDEQFF.

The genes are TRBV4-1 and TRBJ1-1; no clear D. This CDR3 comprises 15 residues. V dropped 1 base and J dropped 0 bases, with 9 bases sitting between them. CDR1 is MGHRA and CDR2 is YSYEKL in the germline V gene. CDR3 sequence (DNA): TGCGCCAGCAGCCAAGGCGGGTTCCTGAACACTGAAGCTTTCTTT. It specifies CASSQGGFLNTEAFF.

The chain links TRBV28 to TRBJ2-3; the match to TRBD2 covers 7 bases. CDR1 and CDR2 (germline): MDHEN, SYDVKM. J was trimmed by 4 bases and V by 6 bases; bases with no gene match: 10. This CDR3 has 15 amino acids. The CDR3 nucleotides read TGTGCCAGCAGCATGCCACGGGGGGATCCAGATACGCAGTATTTT. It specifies CASSMPRGDPDTQYF.

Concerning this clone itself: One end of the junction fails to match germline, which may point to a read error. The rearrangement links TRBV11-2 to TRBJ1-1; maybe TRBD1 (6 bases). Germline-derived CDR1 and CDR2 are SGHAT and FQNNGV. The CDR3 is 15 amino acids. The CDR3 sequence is CASSLGLVGQPEGFF. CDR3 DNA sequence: TGTGCCAGCAGCTTAGGGTTAGTCGGACAGCCTGAAGGTTTCTTT.

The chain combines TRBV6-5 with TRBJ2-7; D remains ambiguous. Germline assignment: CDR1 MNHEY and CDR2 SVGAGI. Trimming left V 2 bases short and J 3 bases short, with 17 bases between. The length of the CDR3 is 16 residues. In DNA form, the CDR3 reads TGTGCCAGCAGTTACGAGGCTGGCGCCGGGCACTACGAGCAGTACTTC. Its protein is CASSYEAGAGHYEQYF.

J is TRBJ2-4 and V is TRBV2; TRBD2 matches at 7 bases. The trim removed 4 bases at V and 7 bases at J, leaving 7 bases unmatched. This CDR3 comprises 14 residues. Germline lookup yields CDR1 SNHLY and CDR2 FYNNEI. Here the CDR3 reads CASSGHGGTNIQYF. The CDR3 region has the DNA TGTGCCAGCAGTGGCCACGGGGGGACGAACATTCAGTACTTC. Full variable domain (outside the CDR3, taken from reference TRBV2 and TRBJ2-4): EPEVTQTPSHQVTQMGQEVILRCVPISNHLYFYWYRQILGQKVEFLVSFYNNEISEKSEIFDDQFSVERPDGSNFTLKIRSTKLEDSAMYFCASSGHGGTNIQYFGAGTRLSVL.

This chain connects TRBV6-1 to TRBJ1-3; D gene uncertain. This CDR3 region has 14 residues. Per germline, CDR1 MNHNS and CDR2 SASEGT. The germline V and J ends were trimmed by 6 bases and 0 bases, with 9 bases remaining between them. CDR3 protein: CASSSVNSGNTIYF. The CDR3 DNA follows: TGTGCCAGCAGCTCAGTAAACTCTGGAAACACCATATATTTT.

This chain's CDR3 is CASSPETVARYNEQFF. CDR3 DNA sequence: TGTGCCAGCAGCCCCGAGACGGTCGCCCGGTACAATGAGCAGTTCTTC. The V gene is TRBV7-9, the J gene TRBJ2-1, with no clear D. From germline, CDR1 is SEHNR and CDR2 FQNEAQ (reference sequence). Deletions cut 5 bases from V and 4 bases from J, with 18 bases between. The CDR3 sequence is 16 residues long.

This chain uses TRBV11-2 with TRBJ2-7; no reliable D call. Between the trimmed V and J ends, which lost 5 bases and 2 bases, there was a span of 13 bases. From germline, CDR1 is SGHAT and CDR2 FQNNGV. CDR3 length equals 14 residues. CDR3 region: CASSVQTGPYEQYF. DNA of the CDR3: TGTGCCAGCAGCGTACAAACCGGGCCCTACGAGCAGTACTTC. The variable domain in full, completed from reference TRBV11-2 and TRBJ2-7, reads EAGVAQSPRYKIIEKRQSVAFWCNPISGHATLYWYQQILGQGPKLLIQFQNNGVVDDSQLPKDRFSAERLKGVDSTLKIQPAKLEDSAVYLCASSVQTGPYEQYFGPGTRLTVT.

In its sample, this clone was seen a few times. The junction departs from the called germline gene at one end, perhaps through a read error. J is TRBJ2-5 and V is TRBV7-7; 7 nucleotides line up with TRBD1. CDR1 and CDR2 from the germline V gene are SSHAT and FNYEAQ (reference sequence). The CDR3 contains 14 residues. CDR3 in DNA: TGTGCTAGCAGCTTGGGACAGTTCCAAGAGACCCAGTACTTC. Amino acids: CASSLGQFQETQYF.

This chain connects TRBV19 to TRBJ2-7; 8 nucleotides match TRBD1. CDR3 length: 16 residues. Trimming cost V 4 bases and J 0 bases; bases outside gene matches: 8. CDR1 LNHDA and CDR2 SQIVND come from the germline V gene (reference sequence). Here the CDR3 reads CASSSGQGLSSYEQYF. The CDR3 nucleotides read TGTGCCAGTAGTAGCGGACAGGGCTTAAGCTCCTACGAGCAGTACTTC.

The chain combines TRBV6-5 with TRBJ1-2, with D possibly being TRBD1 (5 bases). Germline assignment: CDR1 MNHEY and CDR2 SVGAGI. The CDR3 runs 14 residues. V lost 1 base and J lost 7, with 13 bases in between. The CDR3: CASSYFGTASGYTF. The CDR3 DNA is TGTGCCAGCAGTTACTTCGGGACCGCGAGTGGCTACACCTTC.

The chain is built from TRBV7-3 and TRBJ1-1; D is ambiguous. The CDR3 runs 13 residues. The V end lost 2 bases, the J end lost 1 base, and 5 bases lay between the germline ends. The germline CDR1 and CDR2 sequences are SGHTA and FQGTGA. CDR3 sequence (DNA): TGTGCCAGCAGCTTATGGCAGAACACTGAAGCTTTCTTT. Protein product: CASSLWQNTEAFF.

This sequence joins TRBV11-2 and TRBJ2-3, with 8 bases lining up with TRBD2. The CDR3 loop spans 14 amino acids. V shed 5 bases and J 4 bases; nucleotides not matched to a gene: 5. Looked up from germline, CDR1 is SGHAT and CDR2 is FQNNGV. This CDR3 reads CASSPSGSPDTQYF. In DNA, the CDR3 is TGTGCCAGCAGCCCCAGCGGGAGCCCAGATACGCAGTATTTT.

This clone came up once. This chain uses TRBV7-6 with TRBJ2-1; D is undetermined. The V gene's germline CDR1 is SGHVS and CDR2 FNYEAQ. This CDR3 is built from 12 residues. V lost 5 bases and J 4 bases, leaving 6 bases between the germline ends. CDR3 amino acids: CASSPYYNEQFF. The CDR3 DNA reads TGTGCCAGCAGCCCCTATTACAATGAGCAGTTCTTC.

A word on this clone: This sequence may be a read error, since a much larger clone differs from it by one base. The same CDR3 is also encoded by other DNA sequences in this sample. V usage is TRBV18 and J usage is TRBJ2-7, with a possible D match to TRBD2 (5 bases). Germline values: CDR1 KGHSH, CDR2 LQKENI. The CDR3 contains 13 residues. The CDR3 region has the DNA TGCGCCAGCTCGCTACGGGAACAGATCGAGCAGTACTTC. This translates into CASSLREQIEQYF.

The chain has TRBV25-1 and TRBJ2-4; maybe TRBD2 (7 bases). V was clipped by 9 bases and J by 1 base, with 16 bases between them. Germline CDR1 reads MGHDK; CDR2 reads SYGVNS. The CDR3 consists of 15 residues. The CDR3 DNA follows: TGTGCCAGTCAAGCCCGGGGGGCGGCCAAAAACATTCAGTACTTC. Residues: CASQARGAAKNIQYF. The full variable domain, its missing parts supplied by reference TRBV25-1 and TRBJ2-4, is EADIYQTPRYLVIGTGKKITLECSQTMGHDKMYWYQQDPGMELHLIHYSYGVNSTEKGDLSSESTVSRIRTEHFPLTLESARPSHTSQYLCASQARGAAKNIQYFGAGTRLSVL.